The entry that follows covers one T cell receptor beta chain sequence. The data originate from a study of shared T cell receptors in the human thymus. TCRdb's table, derived via immunoSEQ multiplex PCR, lists solely in-frame clones and lacks some. The data contain roughly 560,000 clones, approximately 78% of them seen just once; the ten biggest clones take up more than 0.01%. CDR1 SEHNR and CDR2 FQNEAQ come from the germline V gene (reference sequence). This CDR3 region has 14 residues. The V and J ends lost 6 bases and 5 bases, in that order; junction bases with no gene match: 8. These records were also assigned to another study, of human thymus T cells. From that report: All donors were healthy Finnish infants who were undergoing corrective surgery to treat congenital heart defects. Thymic samples were excised during corrective heart operations. Related research described thymic repertoires that were highly overlapping among unrelated individuals.

The sequenced material came from thymocytes. This receptor was obtained from a boy less than two years old with a congenital heart defect. V usage is TRBV7-9 and J usage is TRBJ2-3, with 7 nucleotides matching TRBD2. The CDR3 protein is CASREGRGLDTQYF. In DNA, the CDR3 is TGTGCCAGCAGAGAGGGGAGGGGTTTAGATACGCAGTATTTT.